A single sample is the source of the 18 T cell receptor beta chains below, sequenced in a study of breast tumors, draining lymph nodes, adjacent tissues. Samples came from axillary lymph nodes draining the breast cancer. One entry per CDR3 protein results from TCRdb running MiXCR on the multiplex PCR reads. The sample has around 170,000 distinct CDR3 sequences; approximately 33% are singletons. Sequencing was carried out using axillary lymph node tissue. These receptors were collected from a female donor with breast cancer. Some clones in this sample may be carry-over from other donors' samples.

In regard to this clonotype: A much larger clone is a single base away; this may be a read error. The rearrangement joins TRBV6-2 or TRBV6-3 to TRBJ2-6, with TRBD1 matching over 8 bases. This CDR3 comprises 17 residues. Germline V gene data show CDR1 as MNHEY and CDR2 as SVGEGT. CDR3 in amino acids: CASSWDRSYSGASVLTF. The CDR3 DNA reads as TGTGCCAGCAGTTGGGACAGGTCTTACTCTGGGGCCAGCGTCCTGACTTTC.

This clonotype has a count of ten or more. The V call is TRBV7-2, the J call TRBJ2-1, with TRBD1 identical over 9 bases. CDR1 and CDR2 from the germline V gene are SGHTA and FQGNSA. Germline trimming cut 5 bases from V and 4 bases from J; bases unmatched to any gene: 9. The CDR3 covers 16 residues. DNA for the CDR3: TGTGCCAGCAGCCGACAGCCGGGACAGGGTTACAATGAGCAGTTCTTC. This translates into CASSRQPGQGYNEQFF.

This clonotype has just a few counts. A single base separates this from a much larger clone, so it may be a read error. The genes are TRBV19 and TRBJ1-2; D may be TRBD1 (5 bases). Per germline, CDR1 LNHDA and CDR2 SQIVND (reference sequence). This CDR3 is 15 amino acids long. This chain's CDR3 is CATRMGDRVIHGYAF. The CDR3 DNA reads TGTGCCACTCGCATGGGGGATCGTGTCATCCATGGCTACGCCTTC. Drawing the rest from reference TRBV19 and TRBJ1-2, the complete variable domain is DGGITQSPKYLFRKEGQNVTLSCEQNLNHDAMYWYRQDPGQGLRLIYYSQIVNDFQKGDIAEGYSVSREKKESFPLTVTSAQKNPTAFYLCATRMGDRVIHGYAFGSGTRLTVV.

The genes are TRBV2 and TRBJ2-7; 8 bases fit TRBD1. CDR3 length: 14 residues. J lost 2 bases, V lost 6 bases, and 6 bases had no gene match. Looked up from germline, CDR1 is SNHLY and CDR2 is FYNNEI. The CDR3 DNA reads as TGTGCCAGCAGAGGGACAGGCCCGACCTACGAGCAGTACTTC. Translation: CASRGTGPTYEQYF.

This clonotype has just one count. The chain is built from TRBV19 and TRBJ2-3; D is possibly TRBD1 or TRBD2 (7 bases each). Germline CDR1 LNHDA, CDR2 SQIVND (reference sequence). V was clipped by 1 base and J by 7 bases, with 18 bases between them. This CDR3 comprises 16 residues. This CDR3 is CASSIGARGGGHTQYF. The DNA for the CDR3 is TGTGCCAGTAGTATAGGGGCCAGGGGGGGAGGACATACGCAGTATTTT.

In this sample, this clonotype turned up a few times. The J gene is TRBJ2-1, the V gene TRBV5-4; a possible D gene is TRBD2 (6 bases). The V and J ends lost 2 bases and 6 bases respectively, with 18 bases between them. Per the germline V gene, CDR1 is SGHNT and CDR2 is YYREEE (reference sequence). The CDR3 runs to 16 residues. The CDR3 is CASSFAGTPGANEQFF. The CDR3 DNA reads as TGTGCCAGCAGCTTTGCCGGGACTCCTGGGGCCAATGAGCAGTTCTTC.

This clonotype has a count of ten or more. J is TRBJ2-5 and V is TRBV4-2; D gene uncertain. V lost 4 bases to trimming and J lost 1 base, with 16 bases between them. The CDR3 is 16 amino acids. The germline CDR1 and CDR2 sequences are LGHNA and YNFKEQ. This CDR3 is CASSLKVTAPQETQYF. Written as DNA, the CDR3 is TGTGCCAGCAGCCTCAAGGTCACCGCGCCCCAAGAGACCCAGTACTTC.

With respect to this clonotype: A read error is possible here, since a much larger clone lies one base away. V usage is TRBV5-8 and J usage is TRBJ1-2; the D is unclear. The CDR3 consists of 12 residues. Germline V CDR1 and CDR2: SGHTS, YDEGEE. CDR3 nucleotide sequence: TGTGCCAGCGGCTTGTATAAGAATGGCTACACCTTC. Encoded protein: CASGLYKNGYTF.

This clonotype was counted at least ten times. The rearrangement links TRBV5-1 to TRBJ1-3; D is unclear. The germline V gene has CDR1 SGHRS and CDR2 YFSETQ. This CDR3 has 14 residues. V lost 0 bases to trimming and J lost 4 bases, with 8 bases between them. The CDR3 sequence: CASSLAGKGNTIYF. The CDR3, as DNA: TGCGCCAGCAGCTTGGCGGGGAAGGGAAACACCATATATTTT.

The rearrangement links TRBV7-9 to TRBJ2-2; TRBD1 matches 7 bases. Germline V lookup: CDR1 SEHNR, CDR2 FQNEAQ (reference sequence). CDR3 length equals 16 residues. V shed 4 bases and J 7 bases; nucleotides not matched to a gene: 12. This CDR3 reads CASSSIFRGRVGELFF. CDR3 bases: TGTGCCAGCAGCTCGATATTTAGGGGGCGAGTCGGGGAGCTGTTTTTT. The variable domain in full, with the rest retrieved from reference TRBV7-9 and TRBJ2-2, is DTGVSQNPRHKITKRGQNVTFRCDPISEHNRLYWYRQTLGQGPEFLTYFQNEAQLEKSRLLSDRFSAERPKGSFSTLEIQRTEQGDSAMYLCASSSIFRGRVGELFFGEGSRLTVL.

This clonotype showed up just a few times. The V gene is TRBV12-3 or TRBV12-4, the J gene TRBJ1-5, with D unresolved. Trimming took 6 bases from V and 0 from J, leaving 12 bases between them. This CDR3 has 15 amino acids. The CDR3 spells CASSHHEPSNQPQHF. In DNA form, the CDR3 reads TGTGCCAGCAGCCACCACGAGCCTAGCAATCAGCCCCAGCATTTT.

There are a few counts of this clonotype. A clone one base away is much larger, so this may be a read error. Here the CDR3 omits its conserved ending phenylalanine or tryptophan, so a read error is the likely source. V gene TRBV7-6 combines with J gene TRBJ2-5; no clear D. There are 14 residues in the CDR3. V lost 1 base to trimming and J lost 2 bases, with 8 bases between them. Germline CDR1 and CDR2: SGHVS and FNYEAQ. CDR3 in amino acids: CASSLGPGQETQYL. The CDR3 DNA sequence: TGTGCCAGCAGCTTAGGTCCGGGTCAAGAGACCCAGTACCTC.

CDR3 sequence: CASSDAGAYNEQFF. In DNA, the CDR3 is TGTGCCAGCAGCGACGCGGGGGCCTACAATGAGCAGTTCTTC. V gene TRBV6-2 or TRBV6-3 combines with J gene TRBJ2-1; 7 positions agree with TRBD2. V was pared by 6 bases and J by 2 bases, with 4 bases of the junction left unmatched. The CDR3 is made up of 14 amino acids. CDR1 and CDR2 (germline): MNHEY, SVGEGT.

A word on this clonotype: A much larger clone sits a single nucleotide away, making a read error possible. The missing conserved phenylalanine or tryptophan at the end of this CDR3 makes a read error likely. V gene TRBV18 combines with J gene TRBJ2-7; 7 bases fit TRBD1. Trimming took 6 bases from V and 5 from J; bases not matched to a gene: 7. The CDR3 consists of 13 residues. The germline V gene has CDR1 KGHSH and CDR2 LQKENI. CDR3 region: CASSVRGKDEQYL. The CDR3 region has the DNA TGTGCCAGCTCCGTCAGGGGGAAGGACGAGCAGTACCTC.

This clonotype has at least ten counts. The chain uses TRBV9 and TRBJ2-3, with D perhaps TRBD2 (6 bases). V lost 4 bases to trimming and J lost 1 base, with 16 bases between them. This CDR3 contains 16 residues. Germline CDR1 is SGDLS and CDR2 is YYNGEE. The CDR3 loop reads CASSTGDWPRTDTQYF. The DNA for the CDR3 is TGTGCCAGCAGCACCGGGGACTGGCCCCGCACAGATACGCAGTATTTT.

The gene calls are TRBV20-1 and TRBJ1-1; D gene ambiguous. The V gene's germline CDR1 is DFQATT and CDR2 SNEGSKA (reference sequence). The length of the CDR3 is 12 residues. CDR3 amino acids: CSTEPRDTEAFF. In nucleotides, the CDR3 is TGCAGCACAGAGCCCCGGGACACTGAAGCTTTCTTT.

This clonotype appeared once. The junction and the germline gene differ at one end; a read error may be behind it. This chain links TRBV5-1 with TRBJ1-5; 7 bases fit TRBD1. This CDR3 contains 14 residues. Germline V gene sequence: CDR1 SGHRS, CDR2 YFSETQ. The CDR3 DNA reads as TGCGCCAGCAGCTTGGAAGGGGGCTGGCAGCCCCGGCATTTT. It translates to CASSLEGGWQPRHF.

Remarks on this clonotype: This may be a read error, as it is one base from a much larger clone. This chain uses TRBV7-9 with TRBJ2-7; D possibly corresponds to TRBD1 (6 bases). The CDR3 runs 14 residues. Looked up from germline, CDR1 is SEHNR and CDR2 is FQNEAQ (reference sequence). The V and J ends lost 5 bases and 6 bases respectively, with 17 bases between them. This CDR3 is CASSQGQTHCEQYF. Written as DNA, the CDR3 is TGTGCCAGCAGCCAAGGACAGACTCACTGCGAGCAGTACTTC.